The clone carrying this T cell receptor beta chain was found many times. Its matching antigen is unknown. This entry is derived from a study of CD8+CD57+ T cells in acquired aplastic anemia. Patients selected for sequencing had displayed CD8+CD57+ cell expansion by flow cytometry. No patient had been given any therapy when blood was sampled. In germline, CDR1 is LNHDA, CDR2 SQIVND (reference sequence). Trimming left V 9 bases short and J 2 bases short, with 17 bases between. CDR3 size: 15 residues. Findings and caveats of the study: Patients and controls had CD8+ Simpson's diversity values that were not significantly distinct.

Both TCR beta VDJ combination and CDR3 sequence profiling were carried out. Genomic DNA was the template for this profiling. TCRdb processed the reads anew with MiXCR; each CDR3 protein has one entry. The sample has around 430,000 distinct CDR3 sequences, roughly a third seen once; the top ten hold less than 1%. The rearrangement links TRBV19 to TRBJ1-5; D is unclear. This sequence originates from a human donor with aplastic anemia. The sequenced material came from sorted CD4+, CD8+, or CD8+CD57+ T cells (not recorded which) from PBMCs. CDR3 DNA: TGTGCCAGACCTTATGAGTTTGGTGGCAATCAGCCCCAGCATTTT. This codes for CARPYEFGGNQPQHF.